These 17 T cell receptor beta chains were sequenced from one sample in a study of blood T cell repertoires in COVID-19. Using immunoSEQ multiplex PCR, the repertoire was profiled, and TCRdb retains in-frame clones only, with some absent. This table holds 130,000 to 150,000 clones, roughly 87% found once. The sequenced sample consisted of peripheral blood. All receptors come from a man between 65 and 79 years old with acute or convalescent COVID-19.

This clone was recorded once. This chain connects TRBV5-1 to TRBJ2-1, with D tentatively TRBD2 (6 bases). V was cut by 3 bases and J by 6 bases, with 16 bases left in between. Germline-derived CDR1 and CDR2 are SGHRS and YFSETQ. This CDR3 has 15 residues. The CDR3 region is CASSSRPGTSNEQFF. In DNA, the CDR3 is TGCGCCAGCAGCTCCCGTCCAGGGACTTCCAATGAGCAGTTCTTC.

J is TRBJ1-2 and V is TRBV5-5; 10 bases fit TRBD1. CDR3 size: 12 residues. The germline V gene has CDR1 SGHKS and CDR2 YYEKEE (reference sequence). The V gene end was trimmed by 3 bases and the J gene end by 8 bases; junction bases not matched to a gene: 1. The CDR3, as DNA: TGTGCCAGCAGCTGGGGACAGGGGGGCTACACCTTC. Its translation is CASSWGQGGYTF.

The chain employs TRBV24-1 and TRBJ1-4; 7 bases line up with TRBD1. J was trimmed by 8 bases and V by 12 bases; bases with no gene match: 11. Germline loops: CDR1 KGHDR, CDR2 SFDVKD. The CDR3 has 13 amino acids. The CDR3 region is CAPQLRGREKLFF. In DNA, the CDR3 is TGTGCCCCCCAGTTAAGGGGGCGCGAAAAACTGTTTTTT.

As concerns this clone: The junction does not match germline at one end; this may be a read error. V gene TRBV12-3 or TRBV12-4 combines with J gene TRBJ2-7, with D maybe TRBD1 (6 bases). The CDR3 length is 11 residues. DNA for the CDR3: TGTGCCGGCAGAGGGGGTAACGAGCAGTACTTC. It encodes CAGRGGNEQYF.

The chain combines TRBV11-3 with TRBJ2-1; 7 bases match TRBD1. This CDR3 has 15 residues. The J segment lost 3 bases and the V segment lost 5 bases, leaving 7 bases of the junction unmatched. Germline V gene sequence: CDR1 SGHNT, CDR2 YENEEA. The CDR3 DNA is TGTGCCAGCAGCCTCCGGGACAGCAACTACAATGAGCAGTTCTTC. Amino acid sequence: CASSLRDSNYNEQFF.

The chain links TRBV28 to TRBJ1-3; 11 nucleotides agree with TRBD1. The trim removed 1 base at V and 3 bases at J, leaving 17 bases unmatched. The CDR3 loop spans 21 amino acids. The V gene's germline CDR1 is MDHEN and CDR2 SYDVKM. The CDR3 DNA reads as TGTGCCAGCAGTTTATTGCCCGGCCACTGGACAGGGGGCATAGGTGGAAACACCATATATTTT. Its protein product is CASSLLPGHWTGGIGGNTIYF.

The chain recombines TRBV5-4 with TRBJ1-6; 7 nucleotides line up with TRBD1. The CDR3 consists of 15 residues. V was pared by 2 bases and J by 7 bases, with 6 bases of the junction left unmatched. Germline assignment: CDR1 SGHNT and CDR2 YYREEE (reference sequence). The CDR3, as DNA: TGTGCCAGCAGCTTCGAGGACAGGCTAAATTCACCCCTCCACTTT. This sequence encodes CASSFEDRLNSPLHF.

CDR3 bases: TGTGCCAGCAGCTTATCACGAGGGGGCGGCTCACCCCTCCACTTT. Its translation is CASSLSRGGGSPLHF. The chain joins TRBV11-2 to TRBJ1-6; 7 bases match TRBD1. V shed 2 bases and J 10 bases; nucleotides not matched to a gene: 8. The germline CDR1 and CDR2 sequences are SGHAT and FQNNGV. This CDR3 comprises 15 residues.

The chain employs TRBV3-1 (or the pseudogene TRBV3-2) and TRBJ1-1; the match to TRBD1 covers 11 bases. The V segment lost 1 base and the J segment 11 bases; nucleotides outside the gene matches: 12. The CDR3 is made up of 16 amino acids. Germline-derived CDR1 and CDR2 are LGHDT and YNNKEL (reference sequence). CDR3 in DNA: TGTGCCAGCAGCCAAGGTCTTCTAGGACAGGGGGCCGAGGCTTTCTTT. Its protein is CASSQGLLGQGAEAFF.

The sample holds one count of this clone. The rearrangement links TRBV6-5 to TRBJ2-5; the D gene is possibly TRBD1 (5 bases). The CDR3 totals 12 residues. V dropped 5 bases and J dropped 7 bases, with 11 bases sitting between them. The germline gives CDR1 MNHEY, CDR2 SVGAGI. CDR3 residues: CASSPSQGTQYF. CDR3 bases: TGTGCCAGCAGTCCTTCCCAGGGGACCCAGTACTTC.

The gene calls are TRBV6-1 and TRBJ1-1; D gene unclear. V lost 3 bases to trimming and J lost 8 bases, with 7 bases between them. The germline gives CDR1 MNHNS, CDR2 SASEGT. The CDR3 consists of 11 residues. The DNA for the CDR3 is TGTGCCAGCAGTGATCTACGGGAAGCTTTCTTT. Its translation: CASSDLREAFF.

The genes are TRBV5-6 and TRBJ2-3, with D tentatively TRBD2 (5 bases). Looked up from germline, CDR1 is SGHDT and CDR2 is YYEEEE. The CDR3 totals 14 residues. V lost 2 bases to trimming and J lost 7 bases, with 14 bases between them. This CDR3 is CASSFFSSTYTQYF. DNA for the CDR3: TGTGCCAGCAGCTTCTTTTCTAGCACGTATACGCAGTATTTT.

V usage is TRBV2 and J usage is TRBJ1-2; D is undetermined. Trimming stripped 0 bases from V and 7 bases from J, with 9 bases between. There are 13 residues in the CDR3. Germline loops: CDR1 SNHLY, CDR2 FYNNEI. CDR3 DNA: TGTGCCAGCAGTGAAGCGCTCGGTGGTGGCTACACCTTC. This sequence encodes CASSEALGGGYTF.

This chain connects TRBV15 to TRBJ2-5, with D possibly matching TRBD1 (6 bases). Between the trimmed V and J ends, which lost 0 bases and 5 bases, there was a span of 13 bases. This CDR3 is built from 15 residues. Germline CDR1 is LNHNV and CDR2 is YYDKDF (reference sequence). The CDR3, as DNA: TGTGCCACCAGCAGAGATAGGGACATTCAGGAGACCCAGTACTTC. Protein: CATSRDRDIQETQYF.

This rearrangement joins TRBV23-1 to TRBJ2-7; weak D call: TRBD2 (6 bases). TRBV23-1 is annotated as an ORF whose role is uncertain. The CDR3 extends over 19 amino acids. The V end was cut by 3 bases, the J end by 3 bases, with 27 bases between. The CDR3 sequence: CASSHTLVPREQGLYEQYF. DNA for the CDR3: TGCGCCAGCAGTCATACCTTAGTCCCCCGGGAGCAGGGCCTCTACGAGCAGTACTTC.

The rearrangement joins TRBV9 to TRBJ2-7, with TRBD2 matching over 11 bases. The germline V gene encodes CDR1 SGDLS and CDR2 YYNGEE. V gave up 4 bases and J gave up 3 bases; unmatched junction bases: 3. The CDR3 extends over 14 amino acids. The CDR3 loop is CASSTLAGDYEQYF. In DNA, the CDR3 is TGTGCCAGCAGCACACTAGCGGGAGACTACGAGCAGTACTTC.

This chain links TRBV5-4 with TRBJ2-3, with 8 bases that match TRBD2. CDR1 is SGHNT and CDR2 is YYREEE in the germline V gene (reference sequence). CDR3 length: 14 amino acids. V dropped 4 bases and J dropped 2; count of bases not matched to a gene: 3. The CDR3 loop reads CASSPGLDTDTQYF. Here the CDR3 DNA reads TGTGCCAGCAGCCCGGGACTAGACACAGATACGCAGTATTTT.